This TCR beta chain emerged from a study of CD8 T cells in ankylosing spondylitis. In making TCR beta libraries, quantitative 5'-RACE with molecular barcodes was used. TCRdb used MiXCR to reprocess the 5' RACE reads, holding one entry per CDR3 protein. The repertoire holds about 250,000 distinct CDR3 sequences, with roughly 32% as singletons. The clonotype originates from a male donor with ankylosing spondylitis or in good health (not recorded which). The sample was blood, either unsorted or a sorted T cell fraction (not recorded which).

The CDR3 nucleotides are TGCAGTGCGGAAGGACAGTGGACCAGTAGCAATCAGCCCCAGCATTTT. Its translation: CSAEGQWTSSNQPQHF. The gene calls are TRBV20-1 and TRBJ1-5; the D gene is possibly TRBD1 (6 bases). The V gene lost 6 bases and the J gene lost 0 bases, with 18 bases spanning the gap. Per the germline V gene, CDR1 is DFQATT and CDR2 is SNEGSKA (reference sequence). The CDR3 covers 16 residues.